Listed below are T cell receptor beta chains from one sample, sequenced in a study of beta chain features in type 1 diabetes. The protocol was immunoSEQ multiplex PCR, while the TCRdb copy is restricted to in-frame clones and leaves out a portion. The sample shows about 260,000 clones, about 70% of them seen only once. Material: naive CD4+ T cells from blood. These TCRs come from a man aged 25 to 40 in good health. Both conserved end residues are part of each CDR3. Fields, in order: CDR3 protein, V gene.

CAWSDTDTQYF TRBV30
CASSVGPDTQYF TRBV9
CASSYRQGSYNEQFF TRBV11-2
CAWSPPGRATDTQYF TRBV30
CASSPRGGNQPQHF TRBV4-3
CAWSDKGEGTDTQYF TRBV30
CSGGTSGGFVETQYF TRBV29-1
CASSQGAGFGANVLTF TRBV14
CSGDLRYEQYF TRBV20-1
CASSWGQGRETQYF TRBV28
CASTRGPTGTGQPQHF TRBV23-1
CAWSVGGTGELFF TRBV30
CASSYISSYNEQFF TRBV6-9
CSARQGTYNEQFF TRBV29-1
CASMKGLSSYEQYF TRBV28
CSATTGIHGYTF TRBV29-1
CSVRQGSTGELFF TRBV29-1
CAWSVLGSYEQYF TRBV30
CASSQVVGQGSYEQYF TRBV4-3
CASSVTETQYF TRBV25-1